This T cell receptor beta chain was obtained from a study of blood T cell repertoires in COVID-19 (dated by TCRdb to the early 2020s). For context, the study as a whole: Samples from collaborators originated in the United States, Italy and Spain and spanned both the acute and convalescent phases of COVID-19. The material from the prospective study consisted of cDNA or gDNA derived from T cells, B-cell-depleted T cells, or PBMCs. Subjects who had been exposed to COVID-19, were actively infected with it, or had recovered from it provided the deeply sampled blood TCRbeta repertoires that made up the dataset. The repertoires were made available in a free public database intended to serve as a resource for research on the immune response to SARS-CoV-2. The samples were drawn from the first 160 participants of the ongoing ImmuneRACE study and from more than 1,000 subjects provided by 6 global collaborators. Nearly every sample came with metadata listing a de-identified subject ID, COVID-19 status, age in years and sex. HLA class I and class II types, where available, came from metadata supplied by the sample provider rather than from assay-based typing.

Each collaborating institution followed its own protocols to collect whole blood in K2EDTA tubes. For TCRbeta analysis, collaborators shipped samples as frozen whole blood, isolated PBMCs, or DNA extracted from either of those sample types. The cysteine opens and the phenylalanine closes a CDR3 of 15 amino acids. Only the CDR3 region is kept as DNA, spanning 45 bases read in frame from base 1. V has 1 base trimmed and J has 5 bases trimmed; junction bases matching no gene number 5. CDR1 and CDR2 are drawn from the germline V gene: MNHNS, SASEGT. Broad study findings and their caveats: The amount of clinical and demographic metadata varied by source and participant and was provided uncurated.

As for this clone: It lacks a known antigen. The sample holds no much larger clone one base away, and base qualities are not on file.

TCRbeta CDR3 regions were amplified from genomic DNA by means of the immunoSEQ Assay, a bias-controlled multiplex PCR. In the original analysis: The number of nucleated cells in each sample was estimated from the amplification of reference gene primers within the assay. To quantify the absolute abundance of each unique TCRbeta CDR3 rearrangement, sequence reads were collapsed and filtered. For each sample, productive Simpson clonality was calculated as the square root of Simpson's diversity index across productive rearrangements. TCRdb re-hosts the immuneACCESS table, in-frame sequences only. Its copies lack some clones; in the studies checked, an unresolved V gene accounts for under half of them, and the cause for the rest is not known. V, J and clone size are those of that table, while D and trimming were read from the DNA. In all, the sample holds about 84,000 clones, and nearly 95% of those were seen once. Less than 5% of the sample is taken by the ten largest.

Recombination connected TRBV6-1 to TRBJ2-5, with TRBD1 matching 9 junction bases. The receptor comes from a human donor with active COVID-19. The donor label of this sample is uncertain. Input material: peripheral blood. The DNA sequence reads TGTGCCAGCAGTGAAGATGGGACAGGGATCGAGACCCAGTACTTC. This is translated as CASSEDGTGIETQYF.